In its sample, the clone carrying this TCR beta chain was seen a few times. Its antigen is not identified. The PCR made use of 60 Vbeta and 13 Jbeta primers. Repertoires were generated with immunoSEQ multiplex PCR, while TCRdb's copy carries only in-frame clones and drops some. In the table there are tens of thousands of clones, 60% to 80% of which are singletons. These data originate in a study of cytomegalovirus exposure and HLA in healthy donors. General observations from the study: High sensitivity and specificity were reportedly achieved when the classifier diagnosed cytomegalovirus status.

CDR1 MNHEY and CDR2 SVGAGI come from the germline V gene. The CDR3 extends over 15 amino acids. With 1 base clipped from V and 2 bases from J, the junction kept 0 bases outside the gene matches. Sequencing used PBMCs. V is TRBV6-5 and J is TRBJ2-5; 11 nucleotides align to TRBD2. This sequence originates from a middle-aged woman in good health and CMV-seronegative. The CDR3 sequence is CASSYLAGGQETQYF. CDR3 DNA sequence: TGTGCCAGCAGTTACTTAGCGGGGGGGCAAGAGACCCAGTACTTC.